This T cell receptor beta chain appears in the sequencing data of a study of T cell responses to AZD1222 COVID-19 vaccine. Findings of the study overall: Among those given AZD1222, only five to seven were seropositive at baseline. Among the donors, most were white British and more were female, and clonal diversity was possibly underestimated.

Data came from immunoSEQ multiplex PCR; TCRdb stores just in-frame clones and leaves some out. This repertoire shows roughly 120,000 clones, 88% found once; its top ten account for around 2.4%. Concerning this clone itself: Its antigen remains unknown.

This CDR3 has 13 residues. After removal of 11 bases from V and 1 base from J, the junction contained 5 bases not matched to a gene. In germline, CDR1 is ENHRY, CDR2 SYGVKD. The chain has TRBV10-3 and TRBJ1-3, with 7 bases lining up with TRBD1. The specimen comprised peripheral blood, sampled on day 0 of AZD1222 vaccination. The clonotype was recovered from an adult in good health. The chain's CDR3 is CAVRQGSGNTIYF. The CDR3 DNA is TGTGCCGTGAGACAGGGTTCTGGAAACACCATATATTTT.